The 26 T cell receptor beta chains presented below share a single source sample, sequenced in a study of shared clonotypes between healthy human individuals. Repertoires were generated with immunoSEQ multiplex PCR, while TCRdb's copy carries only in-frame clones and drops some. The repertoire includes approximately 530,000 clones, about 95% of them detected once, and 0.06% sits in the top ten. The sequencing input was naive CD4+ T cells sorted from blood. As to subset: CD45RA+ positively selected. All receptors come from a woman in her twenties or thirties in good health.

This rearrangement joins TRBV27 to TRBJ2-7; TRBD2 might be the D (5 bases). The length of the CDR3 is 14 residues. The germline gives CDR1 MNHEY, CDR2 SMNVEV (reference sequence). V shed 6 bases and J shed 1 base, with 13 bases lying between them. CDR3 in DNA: TGTGCCAGCAGGGCCTCGGGGAGTTCCTACGAGCAGTACTTC. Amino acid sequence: CASRASGSSYEQYF.

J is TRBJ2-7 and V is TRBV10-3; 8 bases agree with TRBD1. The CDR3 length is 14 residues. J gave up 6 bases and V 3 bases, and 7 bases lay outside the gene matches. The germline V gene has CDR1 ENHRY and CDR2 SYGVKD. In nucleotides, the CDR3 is TGTGCCATCAGTGAAGGGACAGGCTTCAGCGAGCAGTACTTC. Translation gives CAISEGTGFSEQYF.

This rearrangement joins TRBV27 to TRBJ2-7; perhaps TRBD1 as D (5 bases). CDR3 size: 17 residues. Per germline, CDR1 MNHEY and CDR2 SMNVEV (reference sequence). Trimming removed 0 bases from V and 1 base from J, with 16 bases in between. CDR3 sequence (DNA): TGTGCCAGCAGTTTATCCAGAGCAGGACAAAATTCCTACGAGCAGTACTTC. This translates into CASSLSRAGQNSYEQYF.

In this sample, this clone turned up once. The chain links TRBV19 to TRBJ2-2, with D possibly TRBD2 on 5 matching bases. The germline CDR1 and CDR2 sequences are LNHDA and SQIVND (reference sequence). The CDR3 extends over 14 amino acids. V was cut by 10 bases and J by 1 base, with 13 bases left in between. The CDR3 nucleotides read TGTGCCACCCCCCTGAGGGAGAACACCGGGGAGCTGTTTTTT. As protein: CATPLRENTGELFF.

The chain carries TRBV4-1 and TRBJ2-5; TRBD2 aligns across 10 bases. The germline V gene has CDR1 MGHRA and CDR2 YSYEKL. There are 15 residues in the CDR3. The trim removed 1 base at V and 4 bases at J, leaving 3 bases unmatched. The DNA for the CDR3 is TGCGCCAGCAGCCAAGCTAGCGGGAGCTCAGAGACCCAGTACTTC. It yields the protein CASSQASGSSETQYF.

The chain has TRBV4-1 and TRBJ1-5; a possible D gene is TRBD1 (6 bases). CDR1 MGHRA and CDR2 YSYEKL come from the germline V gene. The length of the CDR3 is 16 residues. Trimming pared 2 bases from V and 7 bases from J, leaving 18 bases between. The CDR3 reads CASSQWPGGGGQPQHF. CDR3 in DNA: TGCGCCAGCAGCCAATGGCCCGGGGGCGGCGGGCAGCCCCAGCATTTT.

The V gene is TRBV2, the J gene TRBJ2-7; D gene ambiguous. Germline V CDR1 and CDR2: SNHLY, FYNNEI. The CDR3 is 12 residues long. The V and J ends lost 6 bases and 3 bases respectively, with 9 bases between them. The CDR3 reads CASSQGFYEQYF. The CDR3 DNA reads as TGTGCCAGCAGCCAAGGCTTCTACGAGCAGTACTTC.

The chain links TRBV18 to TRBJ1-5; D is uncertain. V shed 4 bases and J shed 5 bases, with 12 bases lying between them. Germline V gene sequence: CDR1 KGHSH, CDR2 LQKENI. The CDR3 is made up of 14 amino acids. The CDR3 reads CASSLRQHDQPQHF. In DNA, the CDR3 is TGTGCCAGCTCACTAAGACAACACGATCAGCCCCAGCATTTT.

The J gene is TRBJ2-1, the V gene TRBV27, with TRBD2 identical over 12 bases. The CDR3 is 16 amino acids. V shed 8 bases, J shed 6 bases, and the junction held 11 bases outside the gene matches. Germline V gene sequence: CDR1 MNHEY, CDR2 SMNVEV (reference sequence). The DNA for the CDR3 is TGTGCCAGCCGAGGACTAGCGGGACTGGGCGGCAATGAGCAGTTCTTC. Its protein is CASRGLAGLGGNEQFF.

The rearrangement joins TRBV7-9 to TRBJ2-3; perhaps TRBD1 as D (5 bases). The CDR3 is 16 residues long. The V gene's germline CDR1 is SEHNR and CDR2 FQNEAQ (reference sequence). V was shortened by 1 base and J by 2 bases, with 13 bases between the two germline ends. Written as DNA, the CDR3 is TGTGCCAGCAGCTTAGGGGGCCGACGTTACACAGATACGCAGTATTTT. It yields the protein CASSLGGRRYTDTQYF.

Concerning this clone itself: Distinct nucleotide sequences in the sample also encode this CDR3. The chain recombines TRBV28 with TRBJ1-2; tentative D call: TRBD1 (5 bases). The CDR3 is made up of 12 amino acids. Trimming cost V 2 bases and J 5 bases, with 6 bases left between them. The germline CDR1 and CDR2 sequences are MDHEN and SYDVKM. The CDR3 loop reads CASSLQGYGYTF. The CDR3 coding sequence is TGTGCCAGCAGTTTACAGGGTTATGGCTACACCTTC.

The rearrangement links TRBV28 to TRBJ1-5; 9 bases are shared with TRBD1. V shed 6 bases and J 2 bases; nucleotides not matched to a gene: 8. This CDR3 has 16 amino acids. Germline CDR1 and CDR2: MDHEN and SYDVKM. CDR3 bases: TGTGCCAGCAGCACGGGACAGGGCGCCGGCAATCAGCCCCAGCATTTT. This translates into CASSTGQGAGNQPQHF.

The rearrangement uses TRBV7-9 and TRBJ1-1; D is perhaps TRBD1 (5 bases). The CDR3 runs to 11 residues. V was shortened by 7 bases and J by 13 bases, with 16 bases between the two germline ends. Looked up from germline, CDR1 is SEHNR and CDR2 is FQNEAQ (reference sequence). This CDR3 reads CASTTGGEGFF. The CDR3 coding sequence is TGTGCCAGCACCACCGGGGGAGAGGGTTTCTTT. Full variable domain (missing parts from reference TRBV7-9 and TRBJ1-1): DTGVSQNPRHKITKRGQNVTFRCDPISEHNRLYWYRQTLGQGPEFLTYFQNEAQLEKSRLLSDRFSAERPKGSFSTLEIQRTEQGDSAMYLCASTTGGEGFFGQGTRLTVV.

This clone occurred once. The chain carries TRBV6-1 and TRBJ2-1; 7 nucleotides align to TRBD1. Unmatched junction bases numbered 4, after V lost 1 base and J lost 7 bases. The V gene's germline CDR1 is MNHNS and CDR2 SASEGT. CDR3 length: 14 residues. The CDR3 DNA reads TGTGCCAGCAGTGAAGTTGGCAGGGGGAATGAGCAGTTCTTC. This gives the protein CASSEVGRGNEQFF.

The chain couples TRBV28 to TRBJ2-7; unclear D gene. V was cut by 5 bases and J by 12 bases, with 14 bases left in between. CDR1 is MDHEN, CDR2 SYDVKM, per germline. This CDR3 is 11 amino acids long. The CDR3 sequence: CASSDQRGTYF. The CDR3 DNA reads TGTGCCAGCAGTGACCAGAGAGGAACGTACTTC.

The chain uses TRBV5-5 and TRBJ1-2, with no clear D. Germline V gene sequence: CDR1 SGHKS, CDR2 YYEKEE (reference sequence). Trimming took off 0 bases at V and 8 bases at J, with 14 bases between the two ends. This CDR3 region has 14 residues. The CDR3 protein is CASSLDLNSRGYTF. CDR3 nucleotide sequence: TGTGCCAGCAGCTTGGATCTGAACTCCAGGGGCTACACCTTC.

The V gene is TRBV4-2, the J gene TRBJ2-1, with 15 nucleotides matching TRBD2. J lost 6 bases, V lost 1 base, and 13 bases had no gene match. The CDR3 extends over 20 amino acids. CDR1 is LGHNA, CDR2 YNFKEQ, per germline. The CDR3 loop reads CASSQVLVGTSGRSGNEQFF. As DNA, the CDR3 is TGTGCCAGCAGCCAAGTACTAGTTGGGACTAGCGGGAGGTCAGGCAATGAGCAGTTCTTC.

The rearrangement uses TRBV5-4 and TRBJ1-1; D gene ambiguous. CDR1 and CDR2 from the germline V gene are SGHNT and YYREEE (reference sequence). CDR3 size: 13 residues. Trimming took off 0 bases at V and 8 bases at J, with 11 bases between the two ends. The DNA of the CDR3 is TGTGCCAGCAGCTTGGTTCCAGGCGCCGAAGCTTTCTTT. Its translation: CASSLVPGAEAFF.

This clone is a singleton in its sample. The CDR3: CAIAAWDNEQFF. The CDR3 nucleotides are TGTGCCATCGCCGCATGGGACAATGAGCAGTTCTTC. V is TRBV6-4 and J is TRBJ2-1; D is unresolved. The CDR3 consists of 12 residues. Trimming took 10 bases from V and 5 from J, leaving 12 bases between them. Germline CDR1 MRHNA, CDR2 SNTAGT.

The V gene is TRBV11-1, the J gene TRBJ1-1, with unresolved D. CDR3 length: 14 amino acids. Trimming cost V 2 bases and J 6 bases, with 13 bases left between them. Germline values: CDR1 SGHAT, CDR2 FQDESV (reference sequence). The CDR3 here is CASSLSLLEPEAFF. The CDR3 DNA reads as TGTGCCAGCAGCTTAAGTCTATTGGAGCCTGAAGCTTTCTTT.

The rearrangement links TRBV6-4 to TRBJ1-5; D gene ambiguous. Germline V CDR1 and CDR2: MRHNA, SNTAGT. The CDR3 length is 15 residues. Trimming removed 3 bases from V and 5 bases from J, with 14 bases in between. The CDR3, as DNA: TGTGCCAGCAGTGAGGACGGACTTCGTGATCAGCCCCAGCATTTT. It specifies CASSEDGLRDQPQHF.

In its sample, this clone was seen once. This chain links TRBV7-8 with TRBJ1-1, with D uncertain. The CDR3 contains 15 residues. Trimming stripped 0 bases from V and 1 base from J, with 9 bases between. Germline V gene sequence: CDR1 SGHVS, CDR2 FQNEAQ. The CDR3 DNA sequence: TGTGCCAGCAGCTTAGCGGGAGGGAAGAACACTGAAGCTTTCTTT. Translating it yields CASSLAGGKNTEAFF.

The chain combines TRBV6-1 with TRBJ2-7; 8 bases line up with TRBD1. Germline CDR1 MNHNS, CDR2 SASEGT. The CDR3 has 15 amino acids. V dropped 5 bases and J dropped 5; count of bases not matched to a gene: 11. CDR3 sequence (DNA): TGTGCCAGCAGTACTAGTGGACAGGGACGGCACGAGCAGTACTTC. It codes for CASSTSGQGRHEQYF.

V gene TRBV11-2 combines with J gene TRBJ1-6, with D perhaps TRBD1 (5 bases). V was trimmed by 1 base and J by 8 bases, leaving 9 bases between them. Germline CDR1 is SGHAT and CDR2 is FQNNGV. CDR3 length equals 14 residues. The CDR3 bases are TGTGCCAGCAGCTTAGTGGGGGTAGATTCACCCCTCCACTTT. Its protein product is CASSLVGVDSPLHF. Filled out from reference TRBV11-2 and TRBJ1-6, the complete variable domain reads EAGVAQSPRYKIIEKRQSVAFWCNPISGHATLYWYQQILGQGPKLLIQFQNNGVVDDSQLPKDRFSAERLKGVDSTLKIQPAKLEDSAVYLCASSLVGVDSPLHFGNGTRLTVT.

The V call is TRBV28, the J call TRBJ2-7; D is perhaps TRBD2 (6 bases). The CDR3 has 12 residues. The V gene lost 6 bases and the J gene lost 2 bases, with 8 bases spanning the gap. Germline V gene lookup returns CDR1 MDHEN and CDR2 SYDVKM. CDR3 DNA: TGTGCCAGCAGAACGGGGGCCTACGAGCAGTACTTC. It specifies CASRTGAYEQYF.

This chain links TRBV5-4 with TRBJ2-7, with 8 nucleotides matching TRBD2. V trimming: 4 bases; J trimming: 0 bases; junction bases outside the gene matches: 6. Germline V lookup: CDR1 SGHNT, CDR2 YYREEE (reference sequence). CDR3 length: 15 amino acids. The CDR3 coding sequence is TGTGCCAGCAGCCGGATACTAGCGGCCTCCTACGAGCAGTACTTC. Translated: CASSRILAASYEQYF.